This T cell receptor (beta chain) was retrieved from a study of T cell responses to AZD1222 COVID-19 vaccine. Whole-study findings and limits: Spike-specific TCR depth and breadth grew after two AZD1222 doses. Spike-spanning, vaccine-associated CD4 TCRs were dominant at 160-218 and 743-854.

Germline CDR1 LGHDT, CDR2 YNNKEL (reference sequence). CDR3 length: 15 amino acids. Trimming removed 0 bases at V and 0 bases at J, with 8 bases between. Pooled in the analysis were second doses at about 4 or about 12 weeks. Assay used: immunoSEQ multiplex PCR; TCRdb lists only in-frame clones, some missing. The table includes tens of thousands of clones, 70% to 90% detected once. A word on this clone: The target antigen is unknown.

This TCR derives from an adult who received the AZD1222 COVID-19 vaccine. The sequencing used peripheral blood, collected 28 days after the second AZD1222 dose. This chain uses TRBV3-1 (or the pseudogene TRBV3-2) with TRBJ1-1; D call uncertain. In DNA, the CDR3 is TGTGCCAGCAGCCAAGACGGTCAGCTGAACACTGAAGCTTTCTTT. It translates to CASSQDGQLNTEAFF.